This entry features one T cell receptor beta chain sequence. This sample stems from a study of blood T cells in healthy people across ages. Study information: The capture of about one barcoded beta molecule per two T cells was achieved by template switching.

With 3 bases clipped from V and 8 bases from J, the junction kept 16 bases outside the gene matches. This CDR3 comprises 16 residues. Germline CDR1 reads SGHRS; CDR2 reads YFSETQ. The use of a sample-barcoded 5' primer and a J-beta primer mix characterized a second PCR of 7 to 11 cycles. TCRdb reanalysed the 5' RACE reads using MiXCR and keeps one entry per CDR3 protein. The sample records approximately 800,000 distinct CDR3 sequences, 40% to 65% being singletons. The clonotype comes from a man older than 75 in good health. The V and J genes are TRBV5-1 and TRBJ1-1, with 7 nucleotides matching TRBD1. The sequenced material came from blood. CDR3 loop: CASSSDRAPILGEAFF. The CDR3 region has the DNA TGCGCCAGCAGCTCCGACAGGGCGCCTATTCTCGGGGAAGCTTTCTTT. The complete variable domain, with remaining parts taken from reference TRBV5-1 and TRBJ1-1, reads KAGVTQTPRYLIKTRGQQVTLSCSPISGHRSVSWYQQTPGQGLQFLFEYFSETQRNKGNFPGRFSGRQFSNSRSEMNVSTLELGDSALYLCASSSDRAPILGEAFFGQGTRLTVV.